The text below deals with one T cell receptor (beta chain). The sample belongs to a study of blood T cell repertoires in COVID-19. V dropped 5 bases and J dropped 12 bases, with 16 bases sitting between them. CDR3 length: 12 amino acids. Germline-derived CDR1 and CDR2 are MDHEN and SYDVKM. Original handling: Amplification of reference gene primers was used by the study to estimate nucleated cell counts. Clones were sequenced by immunoSEQ multiplex PCR, and TCRdb holds only the in-frame ones, with some missing. V and J calls and clone size are copied from that table; D and trimming were computed from the DNA. The sample holds about 200,000 clones, 80% to 90% seen once.

The sequencing input was PBMCs or T cells enriched from blood (not recorded which). J is TRBJ2-5 and V is TRBV28; the D gene is possibly TRBD1 (6 bases). The sequence was obtained from a woman between 40 and 55 years old with acute COVID-19. The CDR3 region has the DNA TGTGCCAGCAGTCCGCCCACAGGGCTTGAGTACTTC. Translating it yields CASSPPTGLEYF.